Described below is a single T cell receptor beta chain sequence and its context. The sample belongs to a study of blood T cell repertoires in COVID-19. Study context: Sites across the United States, Italy and Spain contributed samples from acute and convalescent COVID-19. PBMCs, B-cell-depleted T cells, or T cells were the source of the cDNA or gDNA that made up the material.

Original processing methods: By means of reference gene primer amplification, nucleated cell counts were estimated. The method was immunoSEQ multiplex PCR; TCRdb's version includes in-frame clones alone and lacks a portion of them. Clonal size and the V and J genes are those of that table, whereas D and trimming came from the DNA. The table includes tens of thousands of clones, 88% detected once. V was clipped by 6 bases and J by 1 base, with 15 bases between them. This CDR3 has 16 residues. From germline, CDR1 is LNHDA and CDR2 SQIVND (reference sequence). Source material: peripheral blood. The chain couples TRBV19 to TRBJ2-2; the D is unclear. The source of this sequence is a man aged 45-60 years with active COVID-19. CDR3 sequence reads: CASRAQVPLNTGELFF. CDR3 DNA sequence: TGTGCCAGTAGAGCCCAGGTTCCCCTGAACACCGGGGAGCTGTTTTTT.